The 18 T cell receptor beta chains below were found in one sample sequenced in a study of identical twins. A single record per CDR3 protein comes from TCRdb applying MiXCR to the 5' RACE reads. The repertoire holds around 280,000 distinct CDR3 sequences, with 6.5% to 9.5% as singletons. This same sample was also taken into another study, of yellow fever vaccine responses in identical twins.

The sequenced sample consisted of memory (CD45RO+) T cells sorted from blood. These receptors originate from a woman between 18 and 29 years old in good health.

This clonotype was found a few times. Just one base apart from a much larger clone, this may be a read error. The chain uses TRBV20-1 and TRBJ1-2, with 8 bases aligning to TRBD1. From germline, CDR1 is DFQATT and CDR2 SNEGSKA (reference sequence). The CDR3 contains 14 residues. V was pared by 6 bases and J by 10 bases, with 16 bases of the junction left unmatched. This CDR3 reads CSAKGQAYIHDYTF. CDR3 in DNA: TGCAGTGCAAAGGGACAGGCGTACATACATGACTACACCTTC.

This clonotype has at least ten counts. This chain links TRBV25-1 with TRBJ2-2; weak D call: TRBD1 (6 bases). Trimming pared 8 bases from V and 0 bases from J, leaving 13 bases between. CDR3 length equals 15 residues. Germline CDR1 is MGHDK and CDR2 is SYGVNS. The CDR3 loop is CASADSFANTGELFF. In DNA, the CDR3 is TGTGCCAGCGCGGACAGTTTCGCGAACACCGGGGAGCTGTTTTTT.

This clonotype was seen more than once but under ten times. This chain joins TRBV6-5 and TRBJ2-2; D ambiguous. The V end was cut by 3 bases, the J end by 6 bases, with 11 bases between. Germline CDR1 MNHEY, CDR2 SVGAGI. CDR3 length equals 14 residues. Here the CDR3 DNA reads TGTGCCAGCAGTTATGCGCAGTTTCCCGGGGAGCTGTTTTTT. Residues: CASSYAQFPGELFF.

This clonotype was recorded many times. DNA for the CDR3: TGTGCCAGCAGTGAACTAGCGGGAGAAGAGACCCAGTACTTC. As protein: CASSELAGEETQYF. This rearrangement joins TRBV25-1 to TRBJ2-5; TRBD2 agrees at 10 bases. The CDR3 consists of 14 residues. CDR1 and CDR2 (germline): MGHDK, SYGVNS. V was pared by 2 bases and J by 3 bases, with 0 bases of the junction left unmatched.

This clonotype was observed a handful of times. The V gene is TRBV20-1, the J gene TRBJ2-3; no firm D call. The CDR3 is 16 amino acids. V lost 8 bases, J lost 0 bases, and 21 bases lay in between. Per the germline V gene, CDR1 is DFQATT and CDR2 is SNEGSKA (reference sequence). The CDR3 here is CSPKRSRELSTDTQYF. The CDR3 DNA reads as TGCAGTCCGAAACGAAGTAGAGAACTTAGCACAGATACGCAGTATTTT.

The chain couples TRBV5-4 to TRBJ2-4; 8 bases match TRBD2. V lost 0 bases and J lost 4; bases outside the gene matches: 6. The CDR3 totals 16 residues. Germline lookup yields CDR1 SGHNT and CDR2 YYREEE (reference sequence). CDR3 in amino acids: CASSLAGGNSKNIQYF. The DNA for the CDR3 is TGTGCCAGCAGCTTGGCGGGGGGGAACTCAAAAAACATTCAGTACTTC.

This clonotype showed up many times. The gene calls are TRBV27 and TRBJ2-4, with 9 bases aligning to TRBD2. V was clipped by 5 bases and J by 6 bases; unmatched bases: 11. Germline lookup yields CDR1 MNHEY and CDR2 SMNVEV (reference sequence). The length of the CDR3 is 16 residues. CDR3 sequence (DNA): TGTGCCAGCAGTGACTTGGGACTAGCTTCGGGAAACATTCAGTACTTC. This codes for CASSDLGLASGNIQYF.

This clonotype was detected a few times. The chain couples TRBV7-2 to TRBJ2-1; 8 nucleotides match TRBD2. The CDR3 is 15 amino acids. Germline lookup yields CDR1 SGHTA and CDR2 FQGNSA. With 3 bases clipped from V and 3 bases from J, the junction kept 4 bases outside the gene matches. The chain's CDR3 is CASSFAGTSYNEQFF. The DNA for the CDR3 is TGTGCCAGCAGCTTTGCCGGGACTAGCTACAATGAGCAGTTCTTC.

There are a few counts of this clonotype. V usage is TRBV20-1 and J usage is TRBJ1-1; no clear D gene. V was pared by 3 bases and J by 1 base, with 9 bases between. The CDR3 is made up of 13 amino acids. Germline CDR1 and CDR2: DFQATT and SNEGSKA (reference sequence). CDR3 sequence (DNA): TGCAGTGCTAGGCGGGGAGGGAACACTGAAGCTTTCTTT. The encoded protein is CSARRGGNTEAFF.

This clonotype has more than one count but fewer than ten. J is TRBJ2-1 and V is TRBV28, with 9 bases matching TRBD1. Germline lookup yields CDR1 MDHEN and CDR2 SYDVKM. The CDR3 spans 16 residues. With 3 bases clipped from V and 1 base from J, the junction kept 4 bases outside the gene matches. The CDR3 region is CASSFYRGLSYNEQFF. CDR3 nucleotides: TGTGCCAGCAGTTTCTACAGGGGGCTGTCCTACAATGAGCAGTTCTTC.

This clonotype was observed a few times. This chain connects TRBV7-3 to TRBJ2-3; 8 bases map to TRBD2. The CDR3 sequence is 15 residues long. Germline CDR1 reads SGHTA; CDR2 reads FQGTGA. J gave up 2 bases and V 1 base, and 2 bases lay outside the gene matches. The CDR3 region has the DNA TGTGCCAGCAGCTTAAAGCGGGGGACCACAGATACGCAGTATTTT. Encoded protein: CASSLKRGTTDTQYF.

Many counts were recorded for this clonotype. This sequence joins TRBV6-2 or TRBV6-3 and TRBJ2-1, with D uncertain. Between the trimmed V and J ends, which lost 0 bases and 6 bases, there was a span of 6 bases. The germline CDR1 and CDR2 sequences are MNHEY and SVGEGT. The CDR3 is 13 residues long. Here the CDR3 reads CASSYSFSNEQFF. CDR3 nucleotide sequence: TGTGCCAGCAGTTACTCCTTTAGCAATGAGCAGTTCTTC.

This clonotype was counted only a few times. The chain combines TRBV20-1 with TRBJ2-1; D may be TRBD1 (5 bases). The V gene lost 5 bases and the J gene lost 3 bases, with 11 bases spanning the gap. CDR3 length: 13 residues. Per germline, CDR1 DFQATT and CDR2 SNEGSKA (reference sequence). The CDR3 here is CSAYSTVYNEQFF. In nucleotides, the CDR3 is TGCAGTGCTTACTCGACAGTCTACAATGAGCAGTTCTTC.

This chain links TRBV7-3 with TRBJ2-2, with no clear D. The V gene's germline CDR1 is SGHTA and CDR2 FQGTGA. The length of the CDR3 is 13 residues. The V end was cut by 5 bases, the J end by 6 bases, with 10 bases between. CDR3 residues: CASSTIMAGELFF. CDR3 nucleotide sequence: TGTGCCAGCAGCACCATAATGGCCGGGGAGCTGTTTTTT.

V is TRBV6-1 and J is TRBJ2-7; 8 bases match TRBD1. Germline V CDR1 and CDR2: MNHNS, SASEGT. V was pared by 2 bases and J by 5 bases, with 14 bases of the junction left unmatched. The CDR3 is 17 amino acids. CDR3 residues: CASSESRGLPLINEQYV. The CDR3 region has the DNA TGTGCCAGCAGTGAATCCAGGGGGCTCCCATTAATTAACGAGCAGTACGTC.

This clonotype was picked up many times. The genes are TRBV7-3 and TRBJ2-3; the D gene is possibly TRBD2 (6 bases). The CDR3 length is 13 residues. V lost 1 base and J lost 5, with 7 bases in between. Germline CDR1 is SGHTA and CDR2 is FQGTGA. CDR3 nucleotides: TGTGCCAGCAGCTTAATGCGGGAAGATACGCAGTATTTT. Translating it yields CASSLMREDTQYF.

This rearrangement joins TRBV7-8 to TRBJ2-1, with a weak D call TRBD2 (7 bases). The CDR3 extends over 17 amino acids. Trimming took off 5 bases at V and 3 bases at J, with 20 bases between the two ends. Germline V CDR1 and CDR2: SGHVS, FQNEAQ. This chain's CDR3 is CASSQGRAGDYYNEQFF. The CDR3 region has the DNA TGTGCCAGCAGCCAAGGCAGGGCAGGGGACTACTACAATGAGCAGTTCTTC.

This clonotype was counted at least ten times. The chain carries TRBV27 and TRBJ1-1; no reliable D call. With 0 bases removed from V and 2 bases from J, the gap between germline ends came to 7 bases. Germline V gene data show CDR1 as MNHEY and CDR2 as SMNVEV (reference sequence). CDR3 length: 14 amino acids. The chain's CDR3 is CASSLSVGNTEAFF. The DNA for the CDR3 is TGTGCCAGCAGTTTATCGGTGGGCAACACTGAAGCTTTCTTT.